This T cell receptor beta chain was captured by sequencing in a study of CDR3 diversity in severe acne. The V and J ends lost 1 base and 5 bases respectively, with 17 bases between them. The CDR3 totals 15 residues. Germline lookup yields CDR1 SQVTM and CDR2 ANQGSEA. TCRdb reanalysed the PCR reads using MiXCR and keeps one entry per CDR3 protein. This sample has more than 85,000 distinct CDR3 sequences; more than 45% occur once, and the top ten carry roughly 12%. Sequenced sample: blood. V is TRBV29-1 and J is TRBJ2-5, with D maybe TRBD1 (6 bases). The TCR was taken from a male donor with acne. The CDR3 spells CSVEVRVGARETQYF. The CDR3 nucleotides read TGCAGCGTTGAAGTCCGCGTGGGGGCGCGGGAGACCCAGTACTTC. Complete variable domain (other parts from reference TRBV29-1 and TRBJ2-5): SAVISQKPSRDICQRGTSLTIQCQVDSQVTMMFWYRQQPGQSLTLIATANQGSEATYESGFVIDKFPISRPNLTFSTLTVSNMSPEDSSIYLCSVEVRVGARETQYFGPGTRLLVL.